The entry that follows covers one T cell receptor beta chain sequence. The data stem from a study of blood T cell repertoires in COVID-19. Study background: Some COVID-19 samples were acute and others convalescent; all came from the United States, Italy and Spain.

TCRdb's table, derived via immunoSEQ multiplex PCR, lists solely in-frame clones and lacks some. The table shows around 250,000 clones, with 84% occurring only once. CDR3 length: 16 amino acids. V was trimmed by 4 bases and J by 6 bases, leaving 18 bases between them. Germline CDR1 MGHRA, CDR2 YSYEKL. This receptor was identified in a middle-aged man with active or convalescent COVID-19. This chain uses TRBV4-1 with TRBJ1-4, with D uncertain. Sequencing was done on a sample of peripheral blood. CDR3 sequence reads: CASSLWGGRRDEKLFF. CDR3 nucleotides: TGCGCCAGCAGCCTTTGGGGAGGGAGGAGGGATGAAAAACTGTTTTTT.